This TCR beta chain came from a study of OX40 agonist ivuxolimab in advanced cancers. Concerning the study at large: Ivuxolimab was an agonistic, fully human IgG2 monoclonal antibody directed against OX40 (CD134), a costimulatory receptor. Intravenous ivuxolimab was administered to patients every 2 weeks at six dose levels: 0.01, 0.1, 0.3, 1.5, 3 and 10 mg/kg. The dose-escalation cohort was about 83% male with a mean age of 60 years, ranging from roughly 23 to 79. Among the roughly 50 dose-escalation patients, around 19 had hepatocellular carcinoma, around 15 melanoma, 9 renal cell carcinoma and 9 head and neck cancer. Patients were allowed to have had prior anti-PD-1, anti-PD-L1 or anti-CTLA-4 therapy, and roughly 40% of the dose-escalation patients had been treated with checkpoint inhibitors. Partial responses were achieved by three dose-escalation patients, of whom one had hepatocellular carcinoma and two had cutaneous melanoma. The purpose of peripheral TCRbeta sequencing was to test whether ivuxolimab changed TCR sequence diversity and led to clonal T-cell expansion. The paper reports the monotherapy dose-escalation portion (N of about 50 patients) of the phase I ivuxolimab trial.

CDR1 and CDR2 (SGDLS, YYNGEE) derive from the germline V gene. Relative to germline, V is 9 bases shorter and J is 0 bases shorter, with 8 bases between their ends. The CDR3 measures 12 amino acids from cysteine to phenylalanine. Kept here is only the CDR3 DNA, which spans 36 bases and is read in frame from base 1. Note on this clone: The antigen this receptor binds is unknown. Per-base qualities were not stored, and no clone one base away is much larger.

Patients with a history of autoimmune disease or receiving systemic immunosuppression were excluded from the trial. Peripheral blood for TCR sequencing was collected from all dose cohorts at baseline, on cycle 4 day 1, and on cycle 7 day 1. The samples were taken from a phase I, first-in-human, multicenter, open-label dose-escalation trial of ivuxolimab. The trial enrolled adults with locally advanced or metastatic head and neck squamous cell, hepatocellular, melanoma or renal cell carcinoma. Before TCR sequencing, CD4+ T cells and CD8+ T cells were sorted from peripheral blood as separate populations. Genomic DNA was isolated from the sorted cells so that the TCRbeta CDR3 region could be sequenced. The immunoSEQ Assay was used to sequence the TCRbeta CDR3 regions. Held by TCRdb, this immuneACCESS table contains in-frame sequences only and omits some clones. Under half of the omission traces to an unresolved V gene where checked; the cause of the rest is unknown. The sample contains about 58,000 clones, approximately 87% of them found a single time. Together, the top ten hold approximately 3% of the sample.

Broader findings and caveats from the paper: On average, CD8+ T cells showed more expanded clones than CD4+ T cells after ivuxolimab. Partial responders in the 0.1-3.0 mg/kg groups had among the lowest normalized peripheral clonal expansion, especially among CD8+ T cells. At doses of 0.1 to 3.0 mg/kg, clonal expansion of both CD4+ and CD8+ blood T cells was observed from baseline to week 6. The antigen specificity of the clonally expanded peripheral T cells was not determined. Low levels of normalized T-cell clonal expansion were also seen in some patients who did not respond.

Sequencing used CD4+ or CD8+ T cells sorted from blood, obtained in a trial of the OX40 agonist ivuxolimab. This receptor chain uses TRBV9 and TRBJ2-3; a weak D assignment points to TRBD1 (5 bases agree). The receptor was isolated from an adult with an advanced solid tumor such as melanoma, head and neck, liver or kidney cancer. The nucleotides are TGTGCCACCCCAGGGAGCACAGATACGCAGTATTTT. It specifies CATPGSTDTQYF. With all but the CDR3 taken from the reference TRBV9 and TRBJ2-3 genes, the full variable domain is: DSGVTQTPKHLITATGQRVTLRCSPRSGDLSVYWYQQSLDQGLQFLIQYYNGEERAKGNILERFSAQQFPDLHSELNLSSLELGDSALYFCATPGSTDTQYFGPGTRLTVL.